This T cell receptor beta chain was sequenced for a study of T cells in Graves' hyperthyroidism and ophthalmopathy. Looked up from germline, CDR1 is MNHNS and CDR2 is SASEGT. The CDR3 is made up of 15 amino acids. The V segment lost 7 bases and the J segment 0 bases; nucleotides outside the gene matches: 6. In its sample, this clonotype was seen a few times. Template material for amplifying TCR beta CDR3 regions consisted of RNA transcripts. A set of HTBI primers served as the primers for a first-round RT-PCR of the TCR CDR3. TCRdb used MiXCR to reprocess the multiplex PCR reads, holding one entry per CDR3 protein. The profile shows hundreds of thousands of distinct CDR3 sequences, around 15% of them singletons.

The chain recombines TRBV6-1 with TRBJ2-3, with 8 bases identical to TRBD2. What was sequenced was blood. The sequence derives from a man between 18 and 35 years old with Graves' ophthalmopathy. The DNA of the CDR3 is TGTGCCAGCAACCGGGGGGGCCTCAGCACAGATACGCAGTATTTT. It translates to CASNRGGLSTDTQYF.